The entry below gives a single TCR beta chain sequence along with its context. Germline CDR1 SEHNR, CDR2 FQNEAQ (reference sequence). This CDR3 comprises 14 residues. V was shortened by 3 bases and J by 7 bases, with 15 bases between the two germline ends. Clones were sequenced by immunoSEQ multiplex PCR, and TCRdb holds only the in-frame ones, with some missing. The table shows 60,000 to 65,000 clones, with 70% to 90% occurring only once. The source of the sample is a study of technical replicates of blood from several donors. This clonotype was sampled from a human donor in good health. Some clones in this sample may be carry-over from other donors' samples. The specimen was PBMCs. V is TRBV7-9 and J is TRBJ1-2; D may be TRBD1 (5 bases). Here the CDR3 DNA reads TGTGCCAGCAGCTTGGACGGCCGTCAGGGTGGCTACACCTTC. This sequence encodes CASSLDGRQGGYTF.